The TCR beta chain described here comes from a study of cytomegalovirus exposure and HLA in healthy donors. For the study at large: The 120 or so validation repertoires were reported in a later analysis to have been generated on the same platform as the approximately 700 first-cohort repertoires.

The method was immunoSEQ multiplex PCR; TCRdb's version includes in-frame clones alone and lacks a portion of them. Of roughly 260,000 clones in the sample, 80% to 90% were seen once. The CDR3 length is 14 residues. The germline V gene encodes CDR1 MNHEY and CDR2 SMNVEV (reference sequence). The V segment lost 3 bases and the J segment 7 bases; nucleotides outside the gene matches: 7. Concerning this clone: Its antigen is undetermined.

Study findings and constraints: Reports showed the classifier diagnosing cytomegalovirus status with high specificity and sensitivity.

The sample comprised PBMCs. The source is a man aged 18 to 35 in good health and CMV-seronegative. This chain joins TRBV27 and TRBJ1-2, with TRBD1 matching over 8 bases. CDR3 nucleotides: TGTGCCAGCAGTTTGACAGGGGAGGGGGGTGGCTACACCTTC. This codes for CASSLTGEGGGYTF.